The 5 T cell receptor beta chains listed next were all sequenced from one sample in a study of T cell repertoires in cytomegalovirus infection. MiXCR was run by TCRdb on the reads, yielding one entry per CDR3 protein. The repertoire holds fewer than 350,000 distinct CDR3 sequences, more than 8% seen once, with roughly 4% in the top ten. The sequencing input was PBMCs. Receptor source: a human donor in good health (CMV status not recorded). Some clones in this sample may be carry-over from other donors' samples.

This clonotype was detected a few times. The chain links TRBV29-1 to TRBJ1-2, with D hard to call. CDR1 and CDR2 from the germline V gene are SQVTM and ANQGSEA. V shed 3 bases and J shed 4 bases, with 12 bases lying between them. This CDR3 has 13 amino acids. CDR3 bases: TGCAGCGTTGAGATGGAAGTGAGCTATGGCTACACCTTC. Its protein product is CSVEMEVSYGYTF.

In its sample, this clonotype was seen many times. V gene TRBV7-2 combines with J gene TRBJ2-5, with D possibly being TRBD1 (6 bases). The V gene lost 1 base and the J gene lost 3 bases, with 9 bases spanning the gap. The CDR3 extends over 14 amino acids. Germline V gives CDR1 SGHTA, CDR2 FQGNSA. CDR3 in DNA: TGTGCCAGCAGCTTAGGCAGGGGAAAAGAGACCCAGTACTTC. The encoded protein is CASSLGRGKETQYF. Full variable domain (outside the CDR3, taken from reference TRBV7-2 and TRBJ2-5): GAGVSQSPSNKVTEKGKDVELRCDPISGHTALYWYRQSLGQGLEFLIYFQGNSAPDKSGLPSDRFSAERTGGSVSTLTIQRTQQEDSAVYLCASSLGRGKETQYFGPGTRLLVL.

The chain has TRBV10-2 and TRBJ2-1, with a tentative D call TRBD1 (5 bases). The CDR3 is 11 residues long. Germline V gives CDR1 WSHSY, CDR2 SAAADI. The ends were cut back, 6 bases at V and 10 bases at J, with 10 bases in the middle. CDR3 sequence reads: CASRGAAEQFF. The CDR3 bases are TGCGCCAGCAGAGGGGCAGCAGAGCAGTTCTTC.

The V and J genes are TRBV20-1 and TRBJ2-7, with D tentatively TRBD1 (6 bases). V shed 8 bases and J shed 5 bases, with 22 bases lying between them. In germline, CDR1 is DFQATT, CDR2 SNEGSKA (reference sequence). The CDR3 spans 14 residues. CDR3 sequence (DNA): TGCAGTACTGCTTTTTTAGCACAGGGAAACGAGCAGTACTTC. Translation: CSTAFLAQGNEQYF.

In its sample, this clonotype was seen many times. The chain couples TRBV25-1 to TRBJ1-1; 7 bases line up with TRBD1. Germline CDR1 is MGHDK and CDR2 is SYGVNS. This CDR3 spans 14 amino acids. V dropped 2 bases and J dropped 0; count of bases not matched to a gene: 0. Here the CDR3 reads CASSEGTVNTEAFF. DNA for the CDR3: TGTGCCAGCAGTGAAGGGACAGTGAACACTGAAGCTTTCTTT. Variable domain in full (rest from reference TRBV25-1 and TRBJ1-1): EADIYQTPRYLVIGTGKKITLECSQTMGHDKMYWYQQDPGMELHLIHYSYGVNSTEKGDLSSESTVSRIRTEHFPLTLESARPSHTSQYLCASSEGTVNTEAFFGQGTRLTVV.